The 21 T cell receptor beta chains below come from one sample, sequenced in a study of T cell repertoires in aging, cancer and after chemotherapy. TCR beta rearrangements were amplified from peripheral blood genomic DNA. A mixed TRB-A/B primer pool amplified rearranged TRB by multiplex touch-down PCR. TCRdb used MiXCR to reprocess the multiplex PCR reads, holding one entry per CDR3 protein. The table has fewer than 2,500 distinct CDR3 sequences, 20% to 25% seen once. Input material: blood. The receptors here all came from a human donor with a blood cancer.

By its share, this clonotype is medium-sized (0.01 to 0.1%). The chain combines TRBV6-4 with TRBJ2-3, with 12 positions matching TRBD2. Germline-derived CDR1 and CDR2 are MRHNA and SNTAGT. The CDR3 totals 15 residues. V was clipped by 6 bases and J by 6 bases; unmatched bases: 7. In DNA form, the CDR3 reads TGTGCCAGCAGCAGGACTAGCGGGGATATTGATACGCAGTATTTT. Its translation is CASSRTSGDIDTQYF.

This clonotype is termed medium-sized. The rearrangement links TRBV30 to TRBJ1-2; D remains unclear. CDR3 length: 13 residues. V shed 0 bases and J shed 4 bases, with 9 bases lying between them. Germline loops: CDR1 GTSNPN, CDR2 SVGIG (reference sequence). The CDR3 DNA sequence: TGTGCCTGGAGTGTGAAGGGATCCTATGGCTACACCTTC. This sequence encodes CAWSVKGSYGYTF.

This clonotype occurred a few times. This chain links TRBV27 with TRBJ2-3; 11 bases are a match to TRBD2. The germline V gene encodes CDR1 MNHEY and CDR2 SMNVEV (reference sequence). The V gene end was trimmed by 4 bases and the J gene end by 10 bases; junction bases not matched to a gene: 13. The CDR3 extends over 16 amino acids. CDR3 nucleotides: TGTGCCAGCAGTTATCGGCTAGCGGGAGGCGGGGGGGCGCAGTATTTT. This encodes CASSYRLAGGGGAQYF.

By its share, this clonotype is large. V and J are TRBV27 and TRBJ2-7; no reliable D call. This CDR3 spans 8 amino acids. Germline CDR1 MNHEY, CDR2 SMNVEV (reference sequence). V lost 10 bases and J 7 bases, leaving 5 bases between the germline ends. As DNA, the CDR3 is TGTGCCACCAGGGAGCAGTACTTC. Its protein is CATREQYF.

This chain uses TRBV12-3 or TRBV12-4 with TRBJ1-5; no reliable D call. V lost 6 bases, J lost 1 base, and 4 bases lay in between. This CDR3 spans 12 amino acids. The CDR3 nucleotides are TGTGCCAGCAGAACAAGCAATCAGCCCCAGCATTTT. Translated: CASRTSNQPQHF.

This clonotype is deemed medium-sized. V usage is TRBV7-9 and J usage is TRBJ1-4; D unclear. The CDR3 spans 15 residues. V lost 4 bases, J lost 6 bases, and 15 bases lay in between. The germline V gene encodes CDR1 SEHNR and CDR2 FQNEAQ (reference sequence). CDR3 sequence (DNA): TGTGCCAGCAGCTCCCCCCGATCAGAGGATGAAAAACTGTTTTTT. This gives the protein CASSSPRSEDEKLFF.

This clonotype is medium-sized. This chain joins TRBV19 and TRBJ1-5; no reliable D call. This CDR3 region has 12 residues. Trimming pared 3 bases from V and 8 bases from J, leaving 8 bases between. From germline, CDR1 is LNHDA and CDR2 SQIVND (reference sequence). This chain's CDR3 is CASSISWEPQHF. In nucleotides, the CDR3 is TGTGCCAGTAGTATTTCGTGGGAGCCCCAGCATTTT.

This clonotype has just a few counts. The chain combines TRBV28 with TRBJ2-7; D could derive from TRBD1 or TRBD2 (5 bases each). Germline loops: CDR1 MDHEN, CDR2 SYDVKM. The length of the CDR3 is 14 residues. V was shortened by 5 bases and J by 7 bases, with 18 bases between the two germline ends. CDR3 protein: CASSPDSGAREQYF. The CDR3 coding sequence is TGTGCCAGCAGTCCCGACTCCGGGGCCAGGGAGCAGTACTTC.

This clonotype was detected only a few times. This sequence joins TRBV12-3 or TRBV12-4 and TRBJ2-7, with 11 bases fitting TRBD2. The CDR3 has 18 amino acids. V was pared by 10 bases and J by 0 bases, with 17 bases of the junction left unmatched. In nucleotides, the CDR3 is TGTGCCATCGGGAGACTAGCGGGATCCCTACCTTACTCCTACGAGCAGTACTTC. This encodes CAIGRLAGSLPYSYEQYF.

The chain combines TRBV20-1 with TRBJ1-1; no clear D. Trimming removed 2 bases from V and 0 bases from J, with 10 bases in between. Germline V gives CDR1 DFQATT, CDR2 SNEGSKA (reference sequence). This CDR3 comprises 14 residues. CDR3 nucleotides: TGCAGTGCTAGAAAGGGAAGCATGAACACTGAAGCTTTCTTT. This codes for CSARKGSMNTEAFF.

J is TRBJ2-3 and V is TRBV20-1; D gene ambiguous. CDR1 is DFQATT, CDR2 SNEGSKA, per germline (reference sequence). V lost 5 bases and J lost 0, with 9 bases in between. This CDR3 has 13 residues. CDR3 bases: TGCAGTGCTCGACAACCTAGCACAGATACGCAGTATTTT. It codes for CSARQPSTDTQYF.

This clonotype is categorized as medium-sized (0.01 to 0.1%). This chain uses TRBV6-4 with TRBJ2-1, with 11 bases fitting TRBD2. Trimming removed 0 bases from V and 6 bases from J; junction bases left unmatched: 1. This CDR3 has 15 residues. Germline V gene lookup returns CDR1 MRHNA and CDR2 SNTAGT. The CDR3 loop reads CASSDSSGGANEQFF. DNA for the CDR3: TGTGCCAGCAGTGACTCTAGCGGGGGGGCCAATGAGCAGTTCTTC.

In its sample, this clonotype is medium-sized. This CDR3 reads CATGRGQGNTEAFF. The CDR3, as DNA: TGTGCCACCGGACGCGGACAGGGGAACACTGAAGCTTTCTTT. The J gene is TRBJ1-1, the V gene TRBV19; 8 bases are a match to TRBD1. The germline V gene has CDR1 LNHDA and CDR2 SQIVND (reference sequence). The J segment lost 1 base and the V segment lost 10 bases, leaving 8 bases of the junction unmatched. This CDR3 has 14 residues.

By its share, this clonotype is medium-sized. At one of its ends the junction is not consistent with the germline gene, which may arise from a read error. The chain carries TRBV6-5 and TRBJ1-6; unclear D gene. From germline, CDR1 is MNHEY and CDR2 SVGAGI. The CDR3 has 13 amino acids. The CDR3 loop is CASSPSLLRGLDF. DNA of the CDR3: TGTGCCAGCAGTCCCTCACTACTGCGAGGCCTGGATTTT.

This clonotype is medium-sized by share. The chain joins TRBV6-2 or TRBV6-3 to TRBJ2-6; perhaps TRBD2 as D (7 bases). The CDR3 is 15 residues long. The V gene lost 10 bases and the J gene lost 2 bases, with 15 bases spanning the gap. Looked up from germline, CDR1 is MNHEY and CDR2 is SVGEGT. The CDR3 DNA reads TGTGCCACCGAATCGGGGGGCGCTGGGGCCAACGTCCTGACTTTC. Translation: CATESGGAGANVLTF.

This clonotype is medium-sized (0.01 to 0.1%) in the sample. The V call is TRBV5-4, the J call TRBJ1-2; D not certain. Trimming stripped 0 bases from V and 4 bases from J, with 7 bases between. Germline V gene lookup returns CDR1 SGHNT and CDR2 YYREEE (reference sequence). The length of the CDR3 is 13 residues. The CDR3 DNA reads TGTGCCAGCAGCTTGGCCGGACCCTATGGCTACACCTTC. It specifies CASSLAGPYGYTF.

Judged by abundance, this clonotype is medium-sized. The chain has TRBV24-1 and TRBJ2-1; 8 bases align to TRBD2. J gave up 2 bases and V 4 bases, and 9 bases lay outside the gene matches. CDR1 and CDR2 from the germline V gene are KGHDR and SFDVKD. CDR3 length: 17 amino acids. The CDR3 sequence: CATSDHNGRATYNEQFF. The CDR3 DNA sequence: TGTGCCACCAGTGACCATAACGGGAGGGCGACCTACAATGAGCAGTTCTTC.

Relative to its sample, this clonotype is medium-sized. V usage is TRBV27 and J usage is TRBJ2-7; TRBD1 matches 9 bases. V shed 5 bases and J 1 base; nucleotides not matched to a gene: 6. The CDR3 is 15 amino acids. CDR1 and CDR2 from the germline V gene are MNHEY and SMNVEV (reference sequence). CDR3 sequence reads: CASSPGTGKSYEQYF. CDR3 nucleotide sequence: TGTGCCAGCAGTCCCGGGACAGGGAAATCCTACGAGCAGTACTTC.

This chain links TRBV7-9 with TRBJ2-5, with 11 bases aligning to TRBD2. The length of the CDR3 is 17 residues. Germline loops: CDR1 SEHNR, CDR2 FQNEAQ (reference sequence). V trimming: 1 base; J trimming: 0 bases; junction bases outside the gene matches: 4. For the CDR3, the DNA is TGTGCCAGCAGCTTAGACGGGACTAGCGGTAACCAAGAGACCCAGTACTTC. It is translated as CASSLDGTSGNQETQYF.

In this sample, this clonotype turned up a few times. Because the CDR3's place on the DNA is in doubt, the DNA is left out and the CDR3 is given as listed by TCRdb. The CDR3 sequence is CASSFLETQYF. The rearrangement uses TRBV28 and TRBJ2-5. CDR1 is MDHEN and CDR2 is SYDVKM in the germline V gene. The CDR3 is 11 residues long, counting both termini.

The DNA for the CDR3 is TGTGCCAGCAGTTACGCGCTCCCCCGCGGACTAGCGGGAAGGGAGCAGTACTTC. Amino acids: CASSYALPRGLAGREQYF. The rearrangement joins TRBV6-5 to TRBJ2-7; 12 bases agree with TRBD2. V was clipped by 2 bases and J by 7 bases; unmatched bases: 15. CDR3 length: 18 residues. Germline V CDR1 and CDR2: MNHEY, SVGAGI.